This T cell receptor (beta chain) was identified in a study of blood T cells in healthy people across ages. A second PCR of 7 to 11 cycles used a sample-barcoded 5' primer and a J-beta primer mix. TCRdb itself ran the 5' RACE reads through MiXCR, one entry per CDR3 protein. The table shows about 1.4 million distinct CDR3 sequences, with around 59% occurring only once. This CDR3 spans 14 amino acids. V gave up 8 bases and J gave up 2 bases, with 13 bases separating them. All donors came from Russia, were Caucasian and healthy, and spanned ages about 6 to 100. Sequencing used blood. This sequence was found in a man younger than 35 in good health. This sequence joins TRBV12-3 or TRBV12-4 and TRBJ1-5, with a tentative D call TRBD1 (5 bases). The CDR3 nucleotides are TGTGCCAGCTGCCCAGGGTATGGCAATCAGCCCCAGCATTTT. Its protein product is CASCPGYGNQPQHF.